What follows are 5 T cell receptor beta chains derived from one specimen sequenced in a study of blood T cell repertoires in COVID-19. Only in-frame clones appear in the TCRdb table, and some are missing; sequencing was by immunoSEQ multiplex PCR. The sample contains 300,000 to 350,000 clones, roughly 90% of which appear only once. The sequencing input was peripheral blood. The receptors were gathered from a man aged 25 to 40 with COVID-19, enrolled during active disease.

This chain's CDR3 is CASSPGPGGSGELFF. As DNA, the CDR3 is TGCGCCAGCAGCCCCGGCCCCGGAGGTTCCGGGGAGCTGTTTTTT. The chain joins TRBV5-1 to TRBJ2-2, with a weak D call TRBD2 (5 bases). This CDR3 is 15 amino acids long. The V and J ends lost 4 bases and 6 bases respectively, with 16 bases between them. Per germline, CDR1 SGHRS and CDR2 YFSETQ.

The J gene is TRBJ1-2, the V gene TRBV30; 9 positions agree with TRBD1. Germline-derived CDR1 and CDR2 are GTSNPN and SVGIG (reference sequence). The trim removed 0 bases at V and 8 bases at J, leaving 10 bases unmatched. This CDR3 is 15 amino acids long. The CDR3 DNA reads as TGTGCCTGGAGTGTACAAGAACAGGGGGCGGAGGGCTACACCTTC. Translated, it gives CAWSVQEQGAEGYTF.

The genes are TRBV29-1 and TRBJ2-5, with a weak D call TRBD1 (5 bases). Germline V gene data show CDR1 as SQVTM and CDR2 as ANQGSEA. The CDR3 runs 12 residues. The V and J ends lost 4 bases and 1 base respectively, with 7 bases between them. The CDR3 DNA reads as TGCAGCGTTGCTCAGGGCCAAGAGACCCAGTACTTC. It codes for CSVAQGQETQYF.

The V call is TRBV5-1, the J call TRBJ2-7, with TRBD1 identical over 11 bases. Per germline, CDR1 SGHRS and CDR2 YFSETQ. The CDR3 has 15 amino acids. V was pared by 4 bases and J by 6 bases, with 9 bases of the junction left unmatched. As DNA, the CDR3 is TGCGCCAGCAGCACCGTCCCGGACAGGGGGCGCGAGCAGTACTTC. This encodes CASSTVPDRGREQYF.

The CDR3 loop is CASSSETGPYEQYF. CDR3 sequence (DNA): TGTGCCAGCAGTTCCGAGACAGGACCCTACGAGCAGTACTTC. The chain recombines TRBV6-5 with TRBJ2-7, with a tentative D call TRBD1 (6 bases). V shed 4 bases and J shed 2 bases, with 12 bases lying between them. CDR1 and CDR2 from the germline V gene are MNHEY and SVGAGI. This CDR3 comprises 14 residues.